This record looks at one TCR beta chain sequence and its context. This sample was taken from a study of blood T cell repertoires in COVID-19. Study summary: There were acute and convalescent COVID-19 samples, and they came from the United States, Italy and Spain. Sample material is recorded as cDNA or gDNA derived from T cells, B-cell-depleted T cells, or PBMCs.

V was clipped by 0 bases and J by 8 bases; unmatched bases: 7. Germline CDR1 is MNHEY and CDR2 is SVGAGI. The CDR3 sequence is 16 residues long. Study processing details: Estimation of nucleated cell counts was performed using reference gene primer amplification. Only in-frame clones appear in the TCRdb table, and some are missing; sequencing was by immunoSEQ multiplex PCR. V, J and clone size derive from that table, while D and trimming were established from the DNA sequence. Of around 300,000 clones listed, around four fifths are singletons. The receptor comes from a man aged 25-40 years with active or convalescent COVID-19. The chain employs TRBV6-5 and TRBJ1-2; 12 bases map to TRBD1. The sample comprised peripheral blood. CDR3 protein: CASSYSVGQGAQGYTF. The DNA of the CDR3 is TGTGCCAGCAGTTACTCGGTGGGACAGGGGGCTCAAGGCTACACCTTC.